Listed below are T cell receptor beta chains from one sample, sequenced in a study of OX40 agonist ivuxolimab in advanced cancers. Assay: immunoSEQ multiplex PCR; the TCRdb copy retains only in-frame clones and omits some. The data hold 35,000 to 45,000 clones, with about 90% observed a single time. The specimen comprised CD4+ or CD8+ T cells sorted from blood, sampled in a trial of the OX40 agonist ivuxolimab. The source of these receptors is an adult with an advanced solid tumor such as melanoma, head and neck, liver or kidney cancer. CDR3s include the opening cysteine and the closing phenylalanine or tryptophan. A D gene is named only where the DNA matches it firmly. Not all rows give a size; the values are once, few, many and, for expanded clones, a class.

V,D,J,size,DNA,CDR3
TRBV27,-,TRBJ2-7,-,TGTGCCAGCAGCCTAGGCGCTGCCTACGAGCAGTACTTC,CASSLGAAYEQYF
TRBV7-7,-,TRBJ2-7,-,TGTGCCAGCAGCTTGGAGTGGTCCGAGCAGTACTTC,CASSLEWSEQYF
TRBV13,-,TRBJ1-1,-,TGTGCCAGCAGCTTAGGCTGGGTGGCTGAAGCTTTCTTT,CASSLGWVAEAFF
TRBV9,-,TRBJ2-3,-,TGTGCCAGCAGCCCGGGGGGCACAGATACGCAGTATTTT,CASSPGGTDTQYF
TRBV7-2,-,TRBJ2-7,-,TGTGCCAGCAGCTTTGACAACTCCTACGAGCAGTACTTC,CASSFDNSYEQYF
TRBV5-6,TRBD1,TRBJ1-2,-,TGTGCCAGCATCCCCTTCTCCGGGACAGGGGTTGGTGGCTACACCTTC,CASIPFSGTGVGGYTF
TRBV19,-,TRBJ1-5,-,TGTGCCAGTAGTACCCCCAGGGAGCACCAGCCCCAGCATTTT,CASSTPREHQPQHF
TRBV9,-,TRBJ1-5,few,TGTGCCAGCAGCGTAGGGCCTGGCAATCAGCCCCAGCATTTT,CASSVGPGNQPQHF
TRBV15,-,TRBJ2-1,-,TGTGCCACCAGCGGCGGACCCAGCAATGAGCAGTTCTTC,CATSGGPSNEQFF
TRBV2,-,TRBJ1-5,-,TGTGCCAGCAGTGTATGGACTGATAGCAATCAGCCCCAGCATTTT,CASSVWTDSNQPQHF
TRBV7-9,-,TRBJ2-3,-,TGTGCCAGCAGCTTAGTTCAGGGATTGGGAGATACGCAGTATTTT,CASSLVQGLGDTQYF
TRBV7-6,TRBD2,TRBJ2-5,few,TGTGCCAGCGGCCGATCGAGAAGCGGGGGGCCGGAGACCCAGTACTTC,CASGRSRSGGPETQYF
TRBV7-9,-,TRBJ2-5,-,TGTGCCAGCAGCTTAGGGTTAAGGACCCAGTACTTC,CASSLGLRTQYF
TRBV4-1,-,TRBJ2-7,-,TGCGCCAGCAGCCAAGATCTAGGACGCGGGGCCTACGAGCAGTACTTC,CASSQDLGRGAYEQYF
TRBV4-2,TRBD2,TRBJ2-2,-,TGTGCCAGCAGCCCTGACACTAGCGGGGAGGTCGGGGAGCTGTTTTTT,CASSPDTSGEVGELFF
TRBV19,-,TRBJ2-7,-,TGTGCCAGTAGCCTCGGCAGGGCCTACGAGCAGTACTTC,CASSLGRAYEQYF
TRBV6-1,-,TRBJ2-3,-,TGTGCCAGCAGTGATTTATGGACAACGGGCGGAGGCACAGATACGCAGTATTTT,CASSDLWTTGGGTDTQYF
TRBV19,-,TRBJ1-1,few,TGTGCCAGTAGTCCCAGGGTATTGAGCACTGAAGCTTTCTTT,CASSPRVLSTEAFF
TRBV4-1,-,TRBJ2-5,-,TGCGCCAGCAGGCCGACGACGGGTCGGCAAGAGACCCAGTACTTC,CASRPTTGRQETQYF
TRBV7-5,-,TRBJ2-7,-,TGTGTCAGTCTCGACGAGCAGTACTTC,CVSLDEQYF
TRBV5-1,-,TRBJ2-7,few,TGCGCCAGCAGCTTGTCCTGGACAGTTGACGAGCAGTACTTC,CASSLSWTVDEQYF
TRBV2,-,TRBJ2-5,-,TGTGCCAGCAGTGTGGAGGGGGCCTGGACCCAGTACTTC,CASSVEGAWTQYF
TRBV4-1,-,TRBJ1-2,-,TGCGCCAGCAGCCAAGAGGTCGAGGGCCCAGTTGGCTACACCTTC,CASSQEVEGPVGYTF
TRBV27,-,TRBJ1-1,-,TGTGCCAGCAGTTTAGCCGGGCCCAACACTGAAGCTTTCTTT,CASSLAGPNTEAFF
TRBV7-9,-,TRBJ2-7,-,TGTGCCAGCAGCTTATCACCGGAGGTAACCTACGAGCAGTACTTC,CASSLSPEVTYEQYF
TRBV6-5,-,TRBJ2-1,-,TGTGCCAGCAGTTTCCCGACCCGGGATGAGCAGTTCTTC,CASSFPTRDEQFF
TRBV4-3,TRBD1,TRBJ1-3,-,TGCGCCAGCAGCCCGGGACAGTCCTCTGGAAACACCATATATTTT,CASSPGQSSGNTIYF
TRBV10-1,-,TRBJ2-3,-,TGCGCCAGCAGTGAGTTTCCCGGGGATACGCAGTATTTT,CASSEFPGDTQYF
TRBV19,-,TRBJ1-4,-,TGTGCCTGCAGCCCTTTACAACCTTGGCCTAATGAAAAACTGTTTTTT,CACSPLQPWPNEKLFF
TRBV5-6,-,TRBJ1-1,few,TGTGCCAGCAGCCTGGGGCCTGAAGCTTTCTTT,CASSLGPEAFF
TRBV4-1,-,TRBJ2-7,-,TGCGCCAGCAGCCTGGGGGAGTCCTACGAGCAGTACTTC,CASSLGESYEQYF
TRBV25-1,-,TRBJ2-1,-,TGTGCCAGCAGTGAGGCTTTTAATGAGCAGTTCTTC,CASSEAFNEQFF
TRBV7-8,-,TRBJ2-5,-,TGTGCCAGCAGTTTCGAGACGGAAGAGACCCAGTACTTC,CASSFETEETQYF
TRBV11-2,-,TRBJ2-7,-,TGTGCCAGCAGCTATTACCCCGGGACAAGAACCTACGAGCAGTACTTC,CASSYYPGTRTYEQYF
TRBV7-3,-,TRBJ2-2,-,TGTGCCAGCAGCCCCCGCCCCAAGGGAAGTAACACCGGGGAGCTGTTTTTT,CASSPRPKGSNTGELFF
TRBV5-6,-,TRBJ2-7,-,TGTGCCAGCAGCCCACAGCTTGGCAGGAGGAGCAACGAGCAGTACTTC,CASSPQLGRRSNEQYF
TRBV9,-,TRBJ2-5,-,TGTGCCAGCAGCGTAGTGGCGGATACGGGGGAGACCCAGTACTTC,CASSVVADTGETQYF
TRBV27,-,TRBJ1-6,-,TGTGCCAGCAGTTTATTGCAGGGATATTCACCCCTCCACTTT,CASSLLQGYSPLHF
TRBV19,-,TRBJ1-5,-,TGTGCCAGTAGTATCCGGGACACTAATCAGCCCCAGCATTTT,CASSIRDTNQPQHF
TRBV7-9,TRBD2,TRBJ2-3,few,TGTGCCAGCAGCCTCAGACTAGCGGGGACTTTCACAGATACGCAGTATTTT,CASSLRLAGTFTDTQYF
TRBV7-2,-,TRBJ2-4,-,TGTGCCAGCAGCTTAGGTACAGGGTCCGTAAACATTCAGTACTTC,CASSLGTGSVNIQYF
TRBV13,-,TRBJ2-1,-,TGTGCCAGCAGCTCCGAAAGGAGGGATGAGCAGTTCTTC,CASSSERRDEQFF
TRBV6-5,TRBD1,TRBJ1-1,-,TGTGCCAGTAAAGCCGGGACAGGGCCCACTGAAGCTTTCTTT,CASKAGTGPTEAFF
TRBV4-3,-,TRBJ2-5,once,TGCGCCAGCAGCCAAGATAGGGTTAGAGAGACCCAGTACTTC,CASSQDRVRETQYF
TRBV4-1,-,TRBJ2-7,-,TGCGCCAGCAGCCAAGAGTGGCAGTTCGAGCAGTACTTC,CASSQEWQFEQYF
TRBV5-5,-,TRBJ1-4,once,TGTGCCAGCAGCTTGGGTGGAACGAAGGAAAAACTGTTTTTT,CASSLGGTKEKLFF
TRBV5-6,-,TRBJ1-6,-,TGTGCCAGCAGTGGTGGGCGGACCTATAATTCACCCCTCCACTTT,CASSGGRTYNSPLHF
TRBV7-3,-,TRBJ1-1,-,TGTGCCAGCAGCGAGAGGGGGGCCACACGGAACACTGAAGCTTTCTTT,CASSERGATRNTEAFF
TRBV18,-,TRBJ1-1,-,TGTGCCAGCTCACTCGGACCTGGAGGTGGGAACACTGAAGCTTTCTTT,CASSLGPGGGNTEAFF
TRBV13,-,TRBJ1-1,-,TGTGCCAGCAGCTTAAGGAACACTGAAGCTTTCTTT,CASSLRNTEAFF
TRBV27,-,TRBJ2-7,-,TGTGCCAGCAGTTTGTCACAAAGCTGGAACGAGCAGTACTTC,CASSLSQSWNEQYF
TRBV7-2,TRBD2,TRBJ2-5,-,TGTGCCAGCAGCTTACGACGCGGGGGGCCCCAAGAGACCCAGTACTTC,CASSLRRGGPQETQYF
TRBV10-3,TRBD1,TRBJ2-1,-,TGTGCTTTCACAGGGGGCGATGAGCAGTTCTTC,CAFTGGDEQFF
TRBV7-9,-,TRBJ1-2,-,TGTGCCAGCAGCTTACCGTTCGGAGGGTACTATGGCTACACCTTC,CASSLPFGGYYGYTF
TRBV5-1,TRBD2,TRBJ2-1,-,TGCGCCAGCAGCTTAACGGGGGGTACCTTAGGGGAGCAGTTCTTC,CASSLTGGTLGEQFF